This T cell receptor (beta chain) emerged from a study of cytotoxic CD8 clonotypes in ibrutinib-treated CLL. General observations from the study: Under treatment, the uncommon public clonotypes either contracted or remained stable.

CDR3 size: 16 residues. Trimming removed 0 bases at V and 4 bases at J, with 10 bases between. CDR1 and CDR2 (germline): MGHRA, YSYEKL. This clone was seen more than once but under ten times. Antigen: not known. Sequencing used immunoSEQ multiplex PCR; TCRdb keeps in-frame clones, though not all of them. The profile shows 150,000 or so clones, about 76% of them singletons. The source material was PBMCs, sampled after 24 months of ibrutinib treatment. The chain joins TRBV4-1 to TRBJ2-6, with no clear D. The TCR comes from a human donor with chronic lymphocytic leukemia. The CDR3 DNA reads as TGCGCCAGCAGCCAAGAATTGAGCGCCGGGGCCAACGTCCTGACTTTC. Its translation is CASSQELSAGANVLTF.